These T cell receptor beta chains were read from a single sample in a study of blood T cell repertoires in COVID-19. Measured with immunoSEQ multiplex PCR; TCRdb has only the in-frame clones, and not every one. The sample lists 93,000 or so clones, 87% seen once, with under 8% in the top ten. The sequenced material came from peripheral blood. The receptor source for this set is a human donor in a cohort sampled during active COVID-19. Each CDR3 is given with its conserved first and last residue. D genes are given only for firm matches. Rows give clone size only sometimes, using once, few, many, or a class for an expanded clone.

d_call j_call clone_size v_call cdr3_nt cdr3_aa
NA TRBJ1-5 NA TRBV6-5 TGTGCCAGCAGTACGGGACTTAGCAATCAGCCCCAGCATTTT CASSTGLSNQPQHF
NA TRBJ1-3 NA TRBV6-5 TGTGCCAGCAGCCAGGGTTCCGCTTCTGGAAACACCATATATTTT CASSQGSASGNTIYF
TRBD1 TRBJ2-7 NA TRBV2 TGTGCCAGCAGTCCTACCGGGACAGTCTCCTACGAGCAGTACTTC CASSPTGTVSYEQYF
NA TRBJ1-1 once TRBV19 TGTGCCAGTAGTATAAAAGTACAGGGCTTTAGTAATGTGAACACTGAAGCTTTCTTT CASSIKVQGFSNVNTEAFF
NA TRBJ1-2 NA TRBV20-1 TGCAGTGCTAGTCACAGGAAGTCTCACTATGGCTACACCTTC CSASHRKSHYGYTF
TRBD1 TRBJ1-1 NA TRBV14 TGTGCCAGCAGCCAAGCTACAGGGGGGAACACTGAAGCTTTCTTT CASSQATGGNTEAFF
NA TRBJ1-1 few TRBV9 TGTGCCAGCAGTCAGGCCAGCCACACTGAAGCTTTCTTT CASSQASHTEAFF
TRBD2 TRBJ2-3 NA TRBV7-9 TGTGCCAGCAGCATCATGACTAGCGAAGTAACAGATACGCAGTATTTT CASSIMTSEVTDTQYF
NA TRBJ1-1 NA TRBV6-5 TGTGCCAGCAGCTTAGAAAAAATGAACACTGAAGCTTTCTTT CASSLEKMNTEAFF
NA TRBJ1-4 once TRBV19 TGTGCCAGTAGTTCCCCCGGGGATCCTAATGAAAAACTGTTTTTT CASSSPGDPNEKLFF
NA TRBJ2-4 NA TRBV4-1 TGCGCCAGCAGCCCTTACGTGGCGCTAGCTCTAAACTTGGGCAAAAACATTCAGTACTTC CASSPYVALALNLGKNIQYF
NA TRBJ2-1 NA TRBV28 TGTGCCAGCAGCCCTTACAGAGATTCATCCTACAATGAGCAGTTCTTC CASSPYRDSSYNEQFF
TRBD2 TRBJ2-1 NA TRBV11-2 TGTGCCACAACTAGGGAGCTAGCGGTTTACAATGAGCAGTTCTTC CATTRELAVYNEQFF
TRBD1 TRBJ2-4 NA TRBV19 TGTGCCAGTAGTATATCTGCCGGGACAGGTGTAAAACAGGTTCAGTACTTC CASSISAGTGVKQVQYF
TRBD2 TRBJ2-1 NA TRBV24-1 TGTGCCACCAGTGATTATTCCCAGCGGGAGGACGATGAGCAGTTCTTC CATSDYSQREDDEQFF
TRBD2 TRBJ2-1 once TRBV5-4 TGTGCCAGCAGCTCACTAGCGGGAGGGCACAATGAGCAGTTCTTC CASSSLAGGHNEQFF
NA TRBJ1-5 NA TRBV5-6 TGTGCCAGCACCTCATCGGGGGGCTATCAGCCCCAGCATTTT CASTSSGGYQPQHF
TRBD1 TRBJ2-7 few TRBV6-1 TGTGCCAGCAGTGAAGTATACGGGACAGGGTCCTACGAGCAGTACTTC CASSEVYGTGSYEQYF
NA TRBJ2-1 NA TRBV9 TGTGCCAGCAGCGTAGGGACAACGAGCTACAATGAGCAGTTCTTC CASSVGTTSYNEQFF
TRBD2 TRBJ2-3 medium-sized TRBV27 TGTGCCATCCGGGGGGTCCGCGCAGATACGCAGTATTTT CAIRGVRADTQYF
TRBD2 TRBJ2-2 NA TRBV9 TGTGCCAGCAGCGTAGCGGGAGCGGGAGGGAACGTAGGGGAGCTGTTTTTT CASSVAGAGGNVGELFF